This record covers a single T cell receptor (beta chain). This sample is drawn from a study of T cell responses to AZD1222 COVID-19 vaccine. Study context: Doses given second, at about 4 or about 12 weeks, were pooled.

Measured with immunoSEQ multiplex PCR; TCRdb has only the in-frame clones, and not every one. The sample yields 150,000 or so clones, 92% seen once. This CDR3 comprises 14 residues. The ends were cut back, 0 bases at V and 4 bases at J, with 7 bases in the middle. Per the germline V gene, CDR1 is SGHDT and CDR2 is YYEEEE. This receptor was taken from an adult in good health. The chain couples TRBV5-6 to TRBJ1-4; D ambiguous. The specimen was peripheral blood, collected on day 0 of AZD1222 vaccination. CDR3 DNA: TGTGCCAGCAGCTTGGGGGAGGTTAATGAAAAACTGTTTTTT. This gives the protein CASSLGEVNEKLFF. Full variable domain (remainder filled in from reference TRBV5-6 and TRBJ1-4): DAGVTQSPTHLIKTRGQQVTLRCSPKSGHDTVSWYQQALGQGPQFIFQYYEEEERQRGNFPDRFSGHQFPNYSSELNVNALLLGDSALYLCASSLGEVNEKLFFGSGTQLSVL.